The source of this T cell receptor beta chain is a study of blood T cells in healthy people across ages. Study-wide findings and caveats: Higher diversity and more naive CD4+ cells were features of long-lived donors, compared to aged donors. Measured against age, TCR beta diversity per million T cells decreased in a roughly linear manner. Nothing was known about donor CMV status, and this possibly confounded expanded clonotype changes.

Sample-barcoded 5' priming and a J-beta primer mix drove a second PCR of 7 to 11 cycles. A template-switch adaptor containing 12 random nucleotides labeled each cDNA molecule. One entry per CDR3 protein, called by TCRdb with MiXCR from the 5' RACE reads. The data contain about 730,000 distinct CDR3 sequences, roughly 45% of them singletons. A note on this clonotype: Its antigen is unidentified.

V lost 2 bases and J lost 7, with 18 bases in between. This CDR3 has 15 residues. Germline CDR1 and CDR2: LGHDT and YNNKEL (reference sequence). This TCR was sampled from a woman between 55 and 75 years old in good health. Sequenced input: blood. V gene TRBV3-1 combines with J gene TRBJ2-7, with D possibly being TRBD1 (6 bases). The CDR3: CASSQRGISYNEQYF. CDR3 DNA sequence: TGTGCCAGCAGCCAAAGGGGGATCTCCTACAATGAGCAGTACTTC.